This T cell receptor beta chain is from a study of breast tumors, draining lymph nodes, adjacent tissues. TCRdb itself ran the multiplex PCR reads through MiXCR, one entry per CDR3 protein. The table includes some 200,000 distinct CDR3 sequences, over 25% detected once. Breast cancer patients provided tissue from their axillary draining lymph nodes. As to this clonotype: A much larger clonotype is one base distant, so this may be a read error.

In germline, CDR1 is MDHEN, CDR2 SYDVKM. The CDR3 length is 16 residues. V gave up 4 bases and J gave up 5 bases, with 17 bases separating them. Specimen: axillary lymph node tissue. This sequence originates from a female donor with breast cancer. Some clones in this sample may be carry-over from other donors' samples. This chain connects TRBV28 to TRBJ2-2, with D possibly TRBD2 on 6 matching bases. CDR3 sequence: CASSSWTEGTTGELFF. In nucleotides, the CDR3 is TGTGCCAGCAGTTCCTGGACGGAGGGAACTACCGGGGAGCTGTTTTTT.